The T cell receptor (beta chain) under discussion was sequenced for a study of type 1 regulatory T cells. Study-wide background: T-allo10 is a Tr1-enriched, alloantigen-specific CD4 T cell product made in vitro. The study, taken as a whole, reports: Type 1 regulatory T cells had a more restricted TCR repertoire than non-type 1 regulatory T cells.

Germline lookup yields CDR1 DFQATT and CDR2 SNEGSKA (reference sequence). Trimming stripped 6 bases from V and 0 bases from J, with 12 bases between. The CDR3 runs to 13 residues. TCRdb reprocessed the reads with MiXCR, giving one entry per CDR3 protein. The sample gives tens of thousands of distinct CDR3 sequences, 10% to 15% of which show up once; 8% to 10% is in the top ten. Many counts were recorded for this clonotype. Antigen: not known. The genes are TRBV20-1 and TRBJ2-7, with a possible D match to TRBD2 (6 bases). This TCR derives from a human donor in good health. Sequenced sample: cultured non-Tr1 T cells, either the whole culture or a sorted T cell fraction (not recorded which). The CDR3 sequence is CSAGGQSSYEQYF. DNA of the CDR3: TGCAGTGCCGGAGGGCAAAGCTCCTACGAGCAGTACTTC.